Below are 2 T cell receptor beta chains sequenced from a single sample in a study of blood T cell repertoires in COVID-19. Clones were read by immunoSEQ multiplex PCR, and TCRdb kept only the in-frame ones, dropping some. This table holds about 81,000 clones, around 91% found once. Sequenced input: peripheral blood. Receptors were obtained from a man between 65 and 85 years old with active or convalescent COVID-19.

The V gene is TRBV4-2, the J gene TRBJ2-7; 7 bases are a match to TRBD2. In germline, CDR1 is LGHNA, CDR2 YNFKEQ. This CDR3 is 15 amino acids long. V shed 1 base and J 5 bases; nucleotides not matched to a gene: 8. In DNA, the CDR3 is TGTGCCAGCAGCCAAGTTGGGTCAGGGACTAACGAGCAGTACTTC. It codes for CASSQVGSGTNEQYF.

The chain has TRBV12-3 or TRBV12-4 and TRBJ2-1; D unresolved. V lost 6 bases to trimming and J lost 5 bases, with 8 bases between them. This CDR3 region has 12 residues. CDR3 region: CASSSANNEQFF. The CDR3 DNA is TGTGCCAGCAGCTCTGCGAACAATGAGCAGTTCTTC.